This T cell receptor beta chain comes out of a study of cytomegalovirus exposure and HLA in healthy donors (dated by TCRdb to the late 2010s). Turning to the overall study: In an earlier analysis of some 550 of the donors, 276 Gb of sequence data and 100 million or so unique TCR beta sequences from approximately 180 million T cells were reported. Alongside the repertoire data, information on donor age, sex, ethnicity and CMV serostatus was compiled. About five DR-DQ haplotypes were treated as single units for association and clustering because of strong linkage in the cohort. The study aimed to test whether cataloging public T cell receptors could reveal signatures of past pathogen exposure. The study used immunosequencing to profile the T cell repertoires of some 600 subjects and linked those repertoires to cytomegalovirus serostatus. The later analysis used no new phenotypic data to find candidate immune exposures, relying instead on TCR beta sequences and their occurrence across donors. Besides the first cohort of under 700 subjects, a separate validation cohort made up of 120 different subjects was used. The number of donors typed differed by locus, with roughly 620-630 for A, B, C, DRB1 and DQB1, approximately 500 for DQA1, nearly 610 for DPA1, and around 460 for DPB1. To decide whether each TCR beta V gene segment behaved as functional or pseudogenic, an earlier analysis of some 600 of the donors relied on high-throughput TCR beta sequencing. A later analysis re-examined previously published TCR beta repertoires from more than 550 donors and added high-resolution HLA genotyping to investigate patterns of TCR occurrence. About 300 gigabases of sequencing data and tens of millions of unique TCR sequences were included in an early release covering several hundred HLA-typed donors. HLA typing covered class I and class II loci at four-digit resolution. Among 398 genotyped donors of the cohort, an average of about 240,000 unique TCR beta nucleotide sequences was sequenced per donor, of which about 19% were non-productive. To predict cytomegalovirus infection status, the study brought together high-throughput TCR immunosequencing, statistical association of individual TCRs with disease status, and machine learning. Every repertoire in the discovery cohort had been generated on one and the same sequencing platform. Genome-wide SNP genotypes for about 60% of the roughly 670 donors were used in a later genetic analysis, which treated that subset as a discovery cohort. Of the roughly 400 genotyped donors, roughly 85% fell in the genetic ancestry cluster associated with self-reported Caucasian donors.

Findings and caveats that apply to the study as a whole: In the study, roughly 160 TCR beta chains were listed as associated with cytomegalovirus. A further reported finding was that TCR beta sequences accurately predicted the HLA-A and HLA-B alleles for most subjects in the first cohort. In vitro tests confirmed that three of the cytomegalovirus-associated TCR beta chains recognize cytomegalovirus antigens. This cohort had only TCR beta chains sequenced, and the lack of alpha or paired-chain data limited which features could be detected. Because counts were too low, roughly 18 rarely observed V segments, including chromosome 9 orphons, were left out of the earlier analysis of 500 to 650 of the donors. In a later analysis, several top co-occurrence clusters were reported to appear linked to parvovirus B19, influenza, CMV and Epstein-Barr virus. The 87-base-pair reads could not distinguish some IMGT-functional V segments, including TRBV6-2 and TRBV6-3, so those segments were excluded. Correlated functional status among segregating V segments might be attributable to linkage disequilibrium, but an unknown experimental factor could not be ruled out. A later analysis found that HLA-associated TCR beta chains were more clonally expanded and had lower generation probabilities than equally common non-associated chains. A later genetic analysis associated a missense DCLRE1C variant with V-gene and J-gene trimming of TCR beta chains, and an independent cohort replicated the association. Assigning TCR associations to individual alleles was difficult when HLA alleles, especially DR and DQ, strongly co-occurred. A later analysis associated about 18,000 TCR beta sequences with specific HLA alleles at a false discovery rate of 0.05. A later analysis found that most CMV-associated TCR beta chains appeared HLA-restricted, with HLA associations seemingly driven largely by CMV exposure. In both the original and validation cohorts, the classifier was reported to diagnose cytomegalovirus status with high specificity and sensitivity. According to a later analysis, TCR association rates differed among HLA loci, with DRB1 alleles showing the most associated TCRs and HLA-C alleles showing the fewest. The authors suggested that the approach could potentially be extended to other disease states and immunological phenotypes. Compared with the roughly 670-donor mean, donors in an Asian-associated ancestry cluster had fewer N-insertions in productive TCRs, according to a later genetic analysis. Because HLA typing was missing for some donors at each locus, association tests included only the typed subset. Immune exposure information for the cohort was limited to CMV serostatus. Most TCR sequences were seen in very few donors, while some public TCRs were found in many individuals. Sequencing depth was assumed to be roughly uniform across donors in the presence/absence analyses, though that assumption may not hold. A group of highly shared sequence variants was considered likely to be a technical artifact of the sequencing pipeline. In an earlier analysis of 587 of the donors, most TCR beta V segments were observed in productive rearrangements about 87% or about 30% of the time, broadly matching IMGT annotations.

Receptor libraries were prepared by the immunoSEQ multiplex PCR assay. The multiplex PCR relied on a mix of 60 forward primers for TCR Vbeta segments and 13 reverse primers for TCR Jbeta segments. The CDR3 region of rearranged TCR beta genes was amplified from genomic DNA with a multiplex PCR assay. On the Illumina HiSeq System, the amplified TCR beta libraries were sequenced as 87-base-pair reads. In the source study's methods: In a later analysis, tens of millions of unique TCR beta chains were counted across the 650 to 750 repertoires, and roughly 11 million of these chains were shared by at least two donors. A nearest-neighbor algorithm error-corrected the raw reads and collapsed the reads into unique sequences, merging closely related sequences to remove PCR and sequencing errors. To assign V, D and J gene segments, CDR3 sequences were aligned to IMGT reference sequences. For a sequence to be retained, at least a six-nucleotide match to both a V gene segment and a J gene segment was required. Rearrangements were called productive when the CDR3 lacked stop codons and stayed in frame with V and J; all others were non-productive. CDR3 was defined according to IMGT convention as the region running from the second conserved V-encoded cysteine to the conserved J-encoded phenylalanine. The earlier analysis of about 610 of the donors excluded sequences that lacked an unambiguous match to a single V gene segment. An earlier analysis of some 500 of the donors classified V segments as functional when productive rearrangements were above 56.7% and as segregating when the standard deviation between donors was above 5%. To diagnose cytomegalovirus status from the catalog of TCR beta chain sequences, a statistical classification framework was built. In a later analysis, TCR nucleotide sequences were compared against IMGT/GENE-DB human TR gene sequences so that V and J genes could be assigned. The TCRdist pipeline was used in a later analysis to assign CDR3 sequences and most-parsimonious VDJ recombination scenarios. In a later analysis, each TCR beta chain was defined by its CDR3 amino acid sequence together with its V-gene family, and reads without a unique V-gene family were excluded. In a later analysis, approximately 590 highly shared, low-generation-probability nucleotide sequences were removed to address suspected cross-contamination and a sequencing artifact. In a later analysis, a clonal expansion index for each public chain was calculated from normalized within-repertoire ranks of inferred template counts. Generation probabilities in a later analysis came from a VDJ recombination model fitted to out-of-frame rearrangements, and those results were checked against IGoR. A later analysis scored TCR-TCR, TCR-HLA and TCR-CMV co-occurrence with hypergeometric tests, applying a repertoire-size bias correction to TCR pairs. In a later analysis, false discovery rates were estimated by permuting HLA or CMV assignments 20 times. A later analysis grouped co-occurring TCRs with DBSCAN, adding TCRdist sequence similarity when clustering within HLA-allele-positive subsets. Co-occurrence clustering excluded repertoires with fewer than 30,000 or more than 120,000 public chains, plus five with anomalous nucleotide sharing. The table was pulled from immuneACCESS by TCRdb, which kept in-frame rearrangements only. Such tables lose some clones; where checked, under half of the loss comes from unresolved V genes, and the rest has no known cause. The V and J calls and clone size were taken over from that table, and D and trimming were inferred from the DNA. The sample table lists about 110,000 clones, roughly four fifths of them with a count of one. About 1.6% of the sample lies in the top ten.

In total, fewer than 750 healthy bone marrow donors made up the cohort. Cohort members were all nominally healthy when sampled, although unrecorded immune exposures were likely present. The donor tested CMV seronegative and was one of the 352 seronegative cohort members. Every donor gave a peripheral blood sample, and the peripheral blood mononuclear cells from that sample were used for TCR beta sequencing. Genomic DNA extraction from the blood cell samples was performed with the Qiagen DNeasy Blood Extraction Kit. CDR1 and CDR2 (MNHNS, SASEGT) derive from the germline V gene. The junction carries 14 bases between V and J, which are trimmed by 7 bases and 0 bases respectively. From the cysteine up to the phenylalanine, the CDR3 has a length of 15 residues. Only CDR3 DNA is held: 45 bases, read in frame from base 1. A remark on this clone: The antigen it recognizes is unknown. No base quality information exists; no much larger clone differs at one position.

The V gene is TRBV6-1 and the J gene is TRBJ2-3; TRBD2 is possibly the D segment (6 matching bases). The sample taken for sequencing was PBMCs. The clonotype comes from a man in his fifties in good health and CMV-seronegative. The DNA is as follows: TGTGCCAGCAATTTCGGCGCGGGGAGCACAGATACGCAGTATTTT. This gives the protein CASNFGAGSTDTQYF.